The 26 T cell receptor beta chains below were found in one sample sequenced in a study of post-analysis software for immune sequencing data. Study conclusions and caveats: Included in a set of several TRBV segments more frequent in patients than controls were TRBV5-6, TRBV5-1 and TRBV20-1.

cDNA libraries for TCR beta contained unique molecular identifiers. From the PCR reads, TCRdb called clonotypes with MiXCR, one entry per CDR3 protein. The sample lists about 810,000 distinct CDR3 sequences; approximately 50% were seen once. No antigen has been identified for these receptors. The sequenced sample was blood. All receptors derive from a girl under 18 with multiple sclerosis.

This clonotype was recorded a few times. V gene TRBV5-1 combines with J gene TRBJ2-7; a possible D gene is TRBD2 (6 bases). The germline CDR1 and CDR2 sequences are SGHRS and YFSETQ. The CDR3 covers 14 residues. V lost 3 bases, J lost 6 bases, and 16 bases lay in between. The CDR3 region is CASSYRAPGSEQYF. The CDR3 DNA reads as TGCGCCAGCAGCTACCGGGCCCCCGGGAGCGAGCAGTACTTC.

This sequence joins TRBV29-1 and TRBJ1-2; D is undetermined. Germline CDR1 reads SQVTM; CDR2 reads ANQGSEA. V lost 0 bases and J 5 bases, leaving 13 bases between the germline ends. The CDR3 extends over 14 amino acids. CDR3 sequence: CSVEDPGRPYGYTF. CDR3 nucleotide sequence: TGCAGCGTTGAAGATCCGGGCAGGCCTTATGGCTACACCTTC.

The rearrangement uses TRBV10-3 and TRBJ2-3; 13 nucleotides line up with TRBD2. Germline CDR1 and CDR2: ENHRY and SYGVKD. V was pared by 0 bases and J by 4 bases, with 4 bases of the junction left unmatched. This CDR3 is built from 17 residues. DNA of the CDR3: TGTGCCATCAGTGAGTCCAGGGGACTAGCGGGATCAGATACGCAGTATTTT. It encodes CAISESRGLAGSDTQYF.

The chain carries TRBV5-5 and TRBJ2-1; tentatively, D is TRBD1 (6 bases). V was shortened by 0 bases and J by 9 bases, with 10 bases between the two germline ends. The CDR3 loop spans 13 amino acids. Germline V gene data show CDR1 as SGHKS and CDR2 as YYEKEE (reference sequence). The CDR3 here is CASSLEGHSEQFF. As DNA, the CDR3 is TGTGCCAGCAGCTTGGAGGGACACTCTGAGCAGTTCTTC.

The chain uses TRBV7-9 and TRBJ2-6; 12 bases match TRBD1. Trimming at V came to 5 bases and at J to 4 bases, leaving 12 bases not matched to a gene. Germline V gene sequence: CDR1 SEHNR, CDR2 FQNEAQ (reference sequence). The CDR3 covers 19 residues. In DNA form, the CDR3 reads TGTGCCAGCAGCGGTAGCTTGGGACAGGGGGCTAAAGGGGCCAACGTCCTGACTTTC. Residues: CASSGSLGQGAKGANVLTF.

This rearrangement joins TRBV4-2 to TRBJ2-5; D unclear. Trimming pared 4 bases from V and 3 bases from J, leaving 12 bases between. The germline gives CDR1 LGHNA, CDR2 YNFKEQ. The CDR3 length is 14 residues. The CDR3 region is CASSLSYAKETQYF. CDR3 in DNA: TGTGCCAGCAGCCTAAGTTACGCGAAAGAGACCCAGTACTTC.

The chain couples TRBV9 to TRBJ2-1, with D hard to call. Trimming removed 3 bases at V and 1 base at J, with 14 bases between. This CDR3 has 16 amino acids. Germline V lookup: CDR1 SGDLS, CDR2 YYNGEE. The CDR3 sequence is CASSEGHGYSYNEQFF. CDR3 in DNA: TGTGCCAGCAGCGAAGGGCACGGCTATTCCTACAATGAGCAGTTCTTC.

Only a few counts were recorded for this clonotype. This rearrangement joins TRBV9 to TRBJ2-7; D is unclear. V was shortened by 0 bases and J by 3 bases, with 16 bases between the two germline ends. The CDR3 has 16 amino acids. Germline CDR1 reads SGDLS; CDR2 reads YYNGEE. Here the CDR3 DNA reads TGTGCCAGCAGCGTAGTCGGGCCTGTGCCGCTCTACGAGCAGTACTTC. Protein: CASSVVGPVPLYEQYF.

This rearrangement joins TRBV5-1 to TRBJ2-3; D gene ambiguous. Trimming left V 4 bases short and J 1 base short, with 16 bases between. The CDR3 is 16 residues long. The germline V gene has CDR1 SGHRS and CDR2 YFSETQ. DNA for the CDR3: TGCGCCAGCAGCATAAATAACCCACGCCGCACAGATACGCAGTATTTT. This gives the protein CASSINNPRRTDTQYF.

V usage is TRBV28 and J usage is TRBJ1-5; D remains unclear. CDR3 length equals 16 residues. Germline values: CDR1 MDHEN, CDR2 SYDVKM. V lost 8 bases and J 9 bases, leaving 26 bases between the germline ends. As DNA, the CDR3 is TGTGCCAGCTATCGTCGGAGGGATGACATCCGGGCGCCCCAGCATTTT. It codes for CASYRRRDDIRAPQHF.

This clonotype was counted between two and nine times. The chain is built from TRBV6-1 and TRBJ1-3; TRBD1 is a possible D gene (5 bases). The CDR3 is made up of 17 amino acids. The V end was cut by 5 bases, the J end by 2 bases, with 19 bases between. The V gene's germline CDR1 is MNHNS and CDR2 SASEGT. CDR3 protein: CASSRLRDSRPGNTIYF. The DNA of the CDR3 is TGTGCCAGCAGTCGGCTCCGGGACTCCAGACCTGGAAACACCATATATTTT.

CDR3 nucleotides: TGTGCCAGCAGCCGGGACAGGGACCTGGGCTCCTACAATGAGCAGTTCTTC. Amino acid sequence: CASSRDRDLGSYNEQFF. The rearrangement joins TRBV6-1 to TRBJ2-1, with 9 bases that match TRBD1. This CDR3 comprises 17 residues. J lost 0 bases, V lost 6 bases, and 9 bases had no gene match. Germline values: CDR1 MNHNS, CDR2 SASEGT.

This chain connects TRBV12-3 or TRBV12-4 to TRBJ2-3; TRBD1 might be the D (5 bases). The ends were cut back, 4 bases at V and 2 bases at J, with 13 bases in the middle. The CDR3 has 15 residues. CDR3 coding DNA: TGTGCCAGCAGTTCTAGACAGCGTTTCACAGATACGCAGTATTTT. Translating it yields CASSSRQRFTDTQYF.

This clonotype was seen only a few times. J is TRBJ2-5 and V is TRBV6-1; the D call may be TRBD1 or TRBD2 (5 bases each). Germline V CDR1 and CDR2: MNHNS, SASEGT. The V end lost 6 bases, the J end lost 5 bases, and 19 bases lay between the germline ends. The CDR3 is 15 residues long. The DNA for the CDR3 is TGTGCCAGCAGGAAACGGGACGGCGCGACGGAGACCCAGTACTTC. Translated: CASRKRDGATETQYF.

In DNA form, the CDR3 reads TGTGCCAGCAGCTTACTAGCGGGGGGGGCTAACTACAATGAGCAGTTCTTC. It translates to CASSLLAGGANYNEQFF. V gene TRBV7-3 combines with J gene TRBJ2-1; 12 bases are shared with TRBD2. Germline lookup yields CDR1 SGHTA and CDR2 FQGTGA. V was clipped by 2 bases and J by 3 bases; unmatched bases: 5. The CDR3 consists of 17 residues.

This clonotype was observed a handful of times. This chain links TRBV7-7 with TRBJ2-5; maybe TRBD1 (6 bases). CDR1 is SSHAT, CDR2 FNYEAQ, per germline (reference sequence). CDR3 size: 13 residues. V lost 5 bases and J 2 bases, leaving 9 bases between the germline ends. CDR3: CASSVDRQETQYF. The CDR3 nucleotides are TGTGCCAGCAGCGTGGACAGACAAGAGACCCAGTACTTC.

This clonotype was detected a few times. The gene calls are TRBV10-2 and TRBJ2-4; D remains unclear. The J call may be mistaken, given a closer DNA end match to TRBJ2-7. Looked up from germline, CDR1 is WSHSY and CDR2 is SAAADI. This CDR3 has 12 amino acids. As DNA, the CDR3 is TGCGCCAGCAGCGAACGGAGCTACGAGCAGTACTTC. As protein: CASSERSYEQYF.

This sequence joins TRBV7-9 and TRBJ1-1, with D perhaps matching TRBD1 (6 bases). Trimming took off 5 bases at V and 3 bases at J, with 16 bases between the two ends. CDR1 SEHNR and CDR2 FQNEAQ come from the germline V gene (reference sequence). The CDR3 is 15 residues long. The CDR3 coding sequence is TGTGCCAGCAGCCCCAGAAGGGGGGGAGACACTGAAGCTTTCTTT. This translates into CASSPRRGGDTEAFF.

This clonotype was seen more than once but under ten times. V gene TRBV29-1 combines with J gene TRBJ2-5; 11 bases agree with TRBD2. This CDR3 has 16 residues. In germline, CDR1 is SQVTM, CDR2 ANQGSEA. Germline trimming cut 5 bases from V and 2 bases from J; bases unmatched to any gene: 10. The CDR3 here is CSVTSGREGRQETQYF. The CDR3 DNA sequence: TGCAGCGTTACTAGCGGGAGAGAGGGGCGGCAAGAGACCCAGTACTTC.

This chain's CDR3 is CASSSQSPDRDEQYF. In DNA form, the CDR3 reads TGTGCCAGCAGCTCGCAATCTCCGGACAGGGATGAGCAGTACTTC. V is TRBV5-6 and J is TRBJ2-7; 8 nucleotides align to TRBD1. From germline, CDR1 is SGHDT and CDR2 YYEEEE. J was trimmed by 7 bases and V by 3 bases; bases with no gene match: 12. The CDR3 loop spans 15 amino acids.

As for this clonotype: This clone may be a read error of a much larger clone one base away. The chain employs TRBV5-1 and TRBJ2-4; D uncertain. The CDR3 runs 15 residues. Germline-derived CDR1 and CDR2 are SGHRS and YFSETQ. The V end lost 0 bases, the J end lost 2 bases, and 9 bases lay between the germline ends. CDR3 DNA: TGCGCCAGCAGCTTGGTATCCGGGCCCAAAAACATTCAGTACTTC. Encoded protein: CASSLVSGPKNIQYF.

J is TRBJ1-2 and V is TRBV7-3; D is possibly TRBD1 (5 bases). The germline V and J ends were trimmed by 5 bases and 8 bases, with 21 bases remaining between them. The germline V gene has CDR1 SGHTA and CDR2 FQGTGA. This CDR3 is built from 15 residues. CDR3 in DNA: TGTGCCAGCAGCCCAGAAGGGAGGGGCGGTCACGGCTACACCTTC. Translation gives CASSPEGRGGHGYTF.

CDR3: CASSPTLAGSETQYF. The CDR3 DNA is TGTGCCAGCAGCCCTACCTTAGCGGGATCGGAGACCCAGTACTTC. This rearrangement joins TRBV7-9 to TRBJ2-7, with 8 bases lining up with TRBD2. The J call may not be correct, given that the DNA end is closer to TRBJ2-5. The CDR3 contains 15 residues. Germline V CDR1 and CDR2: SEHNR, FQNEAQ (reference sequence).

This clonotype occurred a few times. This chain connects TRBV20-1 to TRBJ1-2; D is unresolved. Germline-derived CDR1 and CDR2 are DFQATT and SNEGSKA (reference sequence). V lost 0 bases and J 4 bases, leaving 12 bases between the germline ends. CDR3 length: 14 amino acids. The CDR3 loop reads CSAREALAGYGYTF. The CDR3 coding sequence is TGCAGTGCTAGAGAGGCTCTCGCAGGCTATGGCTACACCTTC.

This clonotype was seen just once. This sequence joins TRBV29-1 and TRBJ1-4; D remains ambiguous. CDR1 SQVTM and CDR2 ANQGSEA come from the germline V gene. The V end lost 7 bases, the J end lost 0 bases, and 12 bases lay between the germline ends. The CDR3 is 14 amino acids. As DNA, the CDR3 is TGCAGCGCCGCAACGGGAGCAACTAATGAAAAACTGTTTTTT. Translated: CSAATGATNEKLFF.

J is TRBJ1-1 and V is TRBV7-9, with D possibly matching TRBD1 (6 bases). V was trimmed by 5 bases and J by 1 base, leaving 14 bases between them. This CDR3 has 15 residues. The germline gives CDR1 SEHNR, CDR2 FQNEAQ (reference sequence). CDR3 sequence (DNA): TGTGCCAGCAGCGCAGTAGGGGGAGGGAACACTGAAGCTTTCTTT. Translating gives CASSAVGGGNTEAFF.